Given below is one TCR beta chain in context. Its matching antigen is unknown. Noted treatment: 15 to 20 received Ad26.COV2.S at low or high dose, single or two shots; five or six received placebo; per-sample allocation not given. The samples were gathered on day 63 after the first injection of vaccine or placebo. Boston hosted the donor, who was an adult aged 18-55 years. This sample is drawn from a study of Ad26.COV2.S vaccination and SARS-CoV-2 variants. Study-wide results and limits: People who got the vaccine had more spike-specific TCR breadth than people who got placebo. A substantial breadth of spike-specific CD8+ and CD4+ T cell responses after vaccination has been reported.

Assay used: immunoSEQ multiplex PCR; TCRdb lists only in-frame clones, some missing. This sample carries approximately 400,000 clones, about 85% of them seen once, and the ten largest clones take around 3.3%. J lost 4 bases, V lost 5 bases, and 8 bases had no gene match. The germline CDR1 and CDR2 sequences are MNHEY and SVGAGI. This CDR3 is built from 15 residues. The V gene is TRBV6-5, the J gene TRBJ1-2; 9 nucleotides agree with TRBD1. This specimen consisted of peripheral blood, obtained in a trial of Ad26.COV2.S vaccine versus placebo. This sequence was found in a person between 18 and 59 years old who received the Ad26.COV2.S COVID-19 vaccine or a placebo. In DNA form, the CDR3 reads TGTGCCAGCAGTCCCGCCGGGACAGGGTCCTATGGCTACACCTTC. Translating gives CASSPAGTGSYGYTF.